This T cell receptor beta chain originates from a study of glioma-infiltrating T cells. General study results and limits: CDR3 overlap between tissue and blood was very small.

This CDR3 contains 17 residues. The germline CDR1 and CDR2 sequences are LNHNV and YYDKDF (reference sequence). The table lists this clonotype with a few counts. Its antigen is as yet unknown. A much larger clone lies a single base off, so this may be a read error. Using RNA template, CDR3s of TCR alpha and beta were amplified with iRepertoire arm-PCR. TCRdb reanalysed the multiplex PCR reads using MiXCR and keeps one entry per CDR3 protein. The table shows some 130,000 distinct CDR3 sequences, with around 23% occurring only once. The chain combines TRBV15 with TRBJ2-7; D might be TRBD1 (6 bases). The sequencing sample was made of glioma tissue, nonneoplastic brain tissue, or PBMCs (not recorded which). This sequence was found in a human donor with low-grade glioma or glioblastoma, undergoing nonglioma brain surgery, or in good health (not recorded which). Here the CDR3 reads CAASRGWSQGRSYEQYV. CDR3 in DNA: TGTGCCGCCAGCAGAGGGTGGTCGCAGGGGCGCTCCTACGAGCAGTACGTC.